This T cell receptor (beta chain) was sequenced in a study of blood T cell repertoires in COVID-19. Original processing notes: Reference gene primers were amplified, and this amplification served to estimate nucleated cell counts. TCRdb's copy holds only in-frame clones and misses some; the assay was immunoSEQ multiplex PCR. V, J and clone size were drawn from that table, and D and trimming were deduced from the DNA. Of around 280,000 clones listed, roughly 90% were seen once; the top ten hold 11%. Trimming stripped 2 bases from V and 10 bases from J, with 16 bases between. From germline, CDR1 is SGHRS and CDR2 YFSETQ. This CDR3 contains 14 residues.

The chain is built from TRBV5-1 and TRBJ2-1, with D hard to call. The sequence was obtained from a woman aged 25 to 39 with COVID-19, enrolled during active disease. Material for sequencing was peripheral blood. The CDR3 is CASSFFGSSEEQFF. The CDR3 DNA reads as TGCGCCAGCAGCTTCTTCGGGTCCAGCGAGGAGCAGTTCTTC.